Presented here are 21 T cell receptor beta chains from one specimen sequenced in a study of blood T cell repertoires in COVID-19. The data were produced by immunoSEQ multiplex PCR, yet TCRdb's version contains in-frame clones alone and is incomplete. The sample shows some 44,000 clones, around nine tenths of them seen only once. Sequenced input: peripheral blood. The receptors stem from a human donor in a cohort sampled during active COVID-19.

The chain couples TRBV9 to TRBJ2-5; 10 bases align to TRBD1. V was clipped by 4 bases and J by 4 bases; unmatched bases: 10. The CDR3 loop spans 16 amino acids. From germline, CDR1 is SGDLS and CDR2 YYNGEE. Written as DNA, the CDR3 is TGTGCCAGCAGCTACCGGGACAGGGGAGAGAGAGAGACCCAGTACTTC. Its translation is CASSYRDRGERETQYF.

The CDR3 loop is CASSSLANPYEQYF. DNA for the CDR3: TGTGCCAGCAGCTCCCTAGCAAATCCCTACGAGCAGTACTTC. This chain links TRBV5-4 with TRBJ2-7; possibly TRBD2 for D (5 bases). The CDR3 sequence is 14 residues long. Germline CDR1 reads SGHNT; CDR2 reads YYREEE (reference sequence). Trimming left V 3 bases short and J 2 bases short, with 12 bases between.

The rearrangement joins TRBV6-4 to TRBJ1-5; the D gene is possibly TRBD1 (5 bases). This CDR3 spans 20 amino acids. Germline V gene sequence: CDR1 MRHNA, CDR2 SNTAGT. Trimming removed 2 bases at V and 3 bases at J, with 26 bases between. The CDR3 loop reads CASSDRNPQGTATFNQPQHF. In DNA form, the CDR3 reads TGTGCCAGCAGTGACCGGAACCCTCAGGGAACAGCCACCTTCAATCAGCCCCAGCATTTT.

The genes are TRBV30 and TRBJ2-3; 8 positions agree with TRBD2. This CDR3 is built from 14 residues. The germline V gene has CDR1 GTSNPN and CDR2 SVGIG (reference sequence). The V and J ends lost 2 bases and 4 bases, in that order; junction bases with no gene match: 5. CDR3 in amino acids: CAWSPGLAPDTQYF. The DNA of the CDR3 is TGTGCCTGGAGTCCTGGACTAGCTCCAGATACGCAGTATTTT. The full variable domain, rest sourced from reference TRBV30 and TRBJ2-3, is SQTIHQWPATLVQPVGSPLSLECTVEGTSNPNLYWYRQAAGRGLQLLFYSVGIGQISSEVPQNLSASRPQDRQFILSSKKLLLSDSGFYLCAWSPGLAPDTQYFGPGTRLTVL.

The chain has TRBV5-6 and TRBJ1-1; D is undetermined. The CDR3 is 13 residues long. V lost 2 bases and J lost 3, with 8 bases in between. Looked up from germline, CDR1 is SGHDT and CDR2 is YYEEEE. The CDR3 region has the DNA TGTGCCAGCAGCTTACAGTTATACACTGAAGCTTTCTTT. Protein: CASSLQLYTEAFF.

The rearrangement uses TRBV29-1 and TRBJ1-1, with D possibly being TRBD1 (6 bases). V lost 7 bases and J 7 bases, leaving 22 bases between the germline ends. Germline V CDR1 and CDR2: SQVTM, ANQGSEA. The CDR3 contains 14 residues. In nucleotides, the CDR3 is TGCAGCGGGAGCGGGACGGTGGAACAGGGTGAAGCTTTCTTT. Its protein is CSGSGTVEQGEAFF.

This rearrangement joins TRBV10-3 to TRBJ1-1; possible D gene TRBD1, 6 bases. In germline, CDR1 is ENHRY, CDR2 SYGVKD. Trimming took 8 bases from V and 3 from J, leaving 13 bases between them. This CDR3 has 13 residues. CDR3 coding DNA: TGTGCCATCTTAGGGGGATTGGACACTGAAGCTTTCTTT. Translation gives CAILGGLDTEAFF.

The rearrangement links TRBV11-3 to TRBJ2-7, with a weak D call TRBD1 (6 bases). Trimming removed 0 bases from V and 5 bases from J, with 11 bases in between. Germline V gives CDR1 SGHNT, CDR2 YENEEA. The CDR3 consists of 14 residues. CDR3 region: CASSLDGGRDEQYF. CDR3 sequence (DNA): TGTGCCAGCAGCTTAGATGGGGGCAGGGACGAGCAGTACTTC.

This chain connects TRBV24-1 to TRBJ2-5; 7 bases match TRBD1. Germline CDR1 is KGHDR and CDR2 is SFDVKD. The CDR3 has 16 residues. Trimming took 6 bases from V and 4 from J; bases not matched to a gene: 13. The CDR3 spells CATSSRTQGSRETQYF. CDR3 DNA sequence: TGTGCCACCAGTTCTCGAACACAGGGGTCCCGAGAGACCCAGTACTTC.

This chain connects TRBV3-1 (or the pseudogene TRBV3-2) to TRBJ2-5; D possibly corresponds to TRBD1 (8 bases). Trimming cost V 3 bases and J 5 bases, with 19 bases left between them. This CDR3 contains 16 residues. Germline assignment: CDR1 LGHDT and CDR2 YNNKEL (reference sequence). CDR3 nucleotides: TGTGCCAGCAGCCAGATACAGGGGGGGCTTGGGGAGACCCAGTACTTC. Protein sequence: CASSQIQGGLGETQYF.

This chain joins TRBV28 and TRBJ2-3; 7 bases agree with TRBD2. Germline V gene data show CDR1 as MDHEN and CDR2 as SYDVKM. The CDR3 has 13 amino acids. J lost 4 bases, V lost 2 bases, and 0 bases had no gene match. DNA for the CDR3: TGTGCCAGCAGTTTAGCGGGGGCAGATACGCAGTATTTT. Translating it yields CASSLAGADTQYF.

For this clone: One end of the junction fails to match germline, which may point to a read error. CDR3 bases: TGTGCCAGCAGCCAAGATCCGGCGCAGGGCCCGGCCTTC. Amino acid sequence: CASSQDPAQGPAF. The gene calls are TRBV3-1 (or the pseudogene TRBV3-2) and TRBJ1-2, with a tentative D call TRBD1 (5 bases). Germline CDR1 and CDR2: LGHDT and YNNKEL (reference sequence). The CDR3 has 13 residues.

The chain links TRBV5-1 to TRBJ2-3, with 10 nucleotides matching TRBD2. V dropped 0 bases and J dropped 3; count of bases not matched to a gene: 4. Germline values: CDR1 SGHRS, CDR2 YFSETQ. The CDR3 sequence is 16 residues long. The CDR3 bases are TGCGCCAGCAGCTTGGAGGCTAGCGGGGGAACAGATACGCAGTATTTT. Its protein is CASSLEASGGTDTQYF.

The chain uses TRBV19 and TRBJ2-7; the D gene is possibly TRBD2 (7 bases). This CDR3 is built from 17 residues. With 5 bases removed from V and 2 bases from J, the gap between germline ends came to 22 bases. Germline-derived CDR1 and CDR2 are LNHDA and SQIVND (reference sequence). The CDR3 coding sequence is TGTGCCAGTAGTGAGATAGGGGGGGGACATTCACCCTACGAGCAGTACTTC. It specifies CASSEIGGGHSPYEQYF.

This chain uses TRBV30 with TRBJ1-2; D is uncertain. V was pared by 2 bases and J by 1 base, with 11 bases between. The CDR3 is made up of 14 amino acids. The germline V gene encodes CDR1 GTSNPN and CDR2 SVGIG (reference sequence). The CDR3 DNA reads TGTGCCTGGAGTCAGGCCACCTTTAACTATGGCTACACCTTC. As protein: CAWSQATFNYGYTF.

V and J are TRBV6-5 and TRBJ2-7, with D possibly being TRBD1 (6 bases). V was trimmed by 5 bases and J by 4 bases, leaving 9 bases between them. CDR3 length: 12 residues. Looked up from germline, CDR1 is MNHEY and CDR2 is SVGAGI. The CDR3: CASSLQGYEQYF. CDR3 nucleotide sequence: TGTGCCAGCAGTCTCCAGGGGTACGAGCAGTACTTC.

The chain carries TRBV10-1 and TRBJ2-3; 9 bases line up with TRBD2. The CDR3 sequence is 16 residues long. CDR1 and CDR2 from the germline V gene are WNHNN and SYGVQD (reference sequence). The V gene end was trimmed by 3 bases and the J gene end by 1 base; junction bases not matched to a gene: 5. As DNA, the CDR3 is TGCGCCAGCAGTGAATCGGCTAGCGGGGGCACAGATACGCAGTATTTT. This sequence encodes CASSESASGGTDTQYF.

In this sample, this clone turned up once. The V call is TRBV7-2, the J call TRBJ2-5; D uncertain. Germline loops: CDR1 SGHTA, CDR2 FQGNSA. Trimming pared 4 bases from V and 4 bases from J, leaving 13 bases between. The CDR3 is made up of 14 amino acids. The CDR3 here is CASSSGRSRETQYF. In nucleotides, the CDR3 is TGTGCCAGCAGCTCCGGCAGGTCTCGAGAGACCCAGTACTTC. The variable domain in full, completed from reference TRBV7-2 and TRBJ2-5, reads GAGVSQSPSNKVTEKGKDVELRCDPISGHTALYWYRQSLGQGLEFLIYFQGNSAPDKSGLPSDRFSAERTGGSVSTLTIQRTQQEDSAVYLCASSSGRSRETQYFGPGTRLLVL.

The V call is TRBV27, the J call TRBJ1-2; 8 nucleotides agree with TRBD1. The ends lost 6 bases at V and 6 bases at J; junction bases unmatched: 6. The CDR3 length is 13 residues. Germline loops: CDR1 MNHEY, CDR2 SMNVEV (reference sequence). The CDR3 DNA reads TGTGCCAGCAGACCCGGACAGGGTGATGGCTACACCTTC. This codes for CASRPGQGDGYTF.

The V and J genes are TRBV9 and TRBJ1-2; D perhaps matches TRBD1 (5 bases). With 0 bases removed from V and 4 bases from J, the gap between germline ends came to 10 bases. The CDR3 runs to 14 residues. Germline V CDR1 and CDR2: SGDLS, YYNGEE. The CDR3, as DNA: TGTGCCAGCAGCGTAGGGGGGGGTACCTATGGCTACACCTTC. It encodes CASSVGGGTYGYTF.

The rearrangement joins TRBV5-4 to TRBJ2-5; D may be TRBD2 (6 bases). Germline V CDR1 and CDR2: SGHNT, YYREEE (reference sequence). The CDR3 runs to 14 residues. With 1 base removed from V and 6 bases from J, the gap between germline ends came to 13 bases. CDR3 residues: CASSLKSSVQTQYF. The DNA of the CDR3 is TGTGCCAGCAGCTTGAAATCTAGCGTTCAGACCCAGTACTTC.